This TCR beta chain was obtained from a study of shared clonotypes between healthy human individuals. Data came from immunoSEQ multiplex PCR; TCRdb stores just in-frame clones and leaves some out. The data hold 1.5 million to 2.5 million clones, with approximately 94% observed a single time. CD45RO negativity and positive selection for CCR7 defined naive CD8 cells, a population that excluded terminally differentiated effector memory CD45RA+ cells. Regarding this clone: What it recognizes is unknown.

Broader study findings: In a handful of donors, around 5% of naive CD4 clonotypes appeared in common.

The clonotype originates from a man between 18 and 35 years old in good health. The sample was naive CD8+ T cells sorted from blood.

CDR3 sequence (DNA): TGCGCCAGCAGCCAAGATAGGGCGCTGAACTTGAAAGAGACCCAGTACTTC. Translating it yields CASSQDRALNLKETQYF. This chain uses TRBV4-3 with TRBJ2-5; no definite D call. CDR3 size: 17 residues. CDR1 LGHNA and CDR2 YSLEER come from the germline V gene. The ends were cut back, 0 bases at V and 3 bases at J, with 17 bases in the middle.